A selection of T cell receptor beta chains follows, all from one sample in a study of T-cell reconstitution after alpha-beta-depleted transplantation in children. TCRdb reprocessed the PCR reads with MiXCR, giving one entry per CDR3 protein. Among roughly 180,000 distinct CDR3 sequences, more than 9.5% were seen once, and the ten largest hold 13%. Here the sequenced sample was PBMCs, taken before TCRalphabeta/CD19-depleted stem cell transplant. The origin of the receptors is a boy between 2 and 10 years old with acute myeloid leukemia, due to receive a stem cell transplant. CDR3s include the opening cysteine and the closing phenylalanine or tryptophan. D genes are given only for firm matches. Where a row states a size, it is once, few, many or the class of an expanded clone; other rows omit it.

v_gene	abundance	d_gene	j_gene	CDR3aa	CDR3nt
TRBV20-1	few	.	TRBJ1-2	CSAELQGPLNYGYTF	TGCAGTGCTGAACTACAGGGCCCGCTAAACTATGGCTACACCTTC
TRBV2	few	.	TRBJ1-5	CASSEGWISLGQPQHF	TGTGCCAGCAGTGAAGGTTGGATTTCCCTGGGTCAGCCCCAGCATTTT
TRBV12-3/TRBV12-4	many	TRBD2	TRBJ2-5	CASSLTRLAGQETQYF	TGTGCCAGCAGTTTAACCCGACTAGCGGGGCAAGAGACCCAGTACTTC
TRBV6-1	few	.	TRBJ2-7	CASSESLWFWYF	TGTGCCAGCAGTGAATCCTTGTGGTTTTGGTACTTC
TRBV19	few	.	TRBJ2-1	CASSGKWGSDEQFF	TGTGCCAGTAGTGGGAAGTGGGGTTCTGATGAGCAGTTCTTC
TRBV12-3/TRBV12-4	many	.	TRBJ1-6	CASSPSQEGGNSPLHF	TGTGCCAGCAGCCCTTCACAGGAAGGGGGAAATTCACCCCTCCACTTT
TRBV7-9	many	.	TRBJ1-2	CASSLEGGDYGYTF	TGTGCCAGCAGCTTAGAGGGGGGAGACTATGGCTACACCTTC
TRBV12-3/TRBV12-4	many	.	TRBJ1-1	CASSPLVGANTEAFF	TGTGCCAGCAGTCCCCTGGTGGGGGCGAACACTGAAGCTTTCTTT
TRBV25-1	many	TRBD1	TRBJ1-1	CASSGWTGHPNTEAFF	TGTGCCAGCAGTGGATGGACAGGCCATCCGAACACTGAAGCTTTCTTT
TRBV2	many	TRBD2	TRBJ2-7	CASRPGLAGGEQYF	TGTGCCAGCAGGCCAGGACTAGCGGGAGGCGAGCAGTACTTC
TRBV12-3/TRBV12-4	many	.	TRBJ1-5	CASSEDGSNQPQHF	TGTGCCAGCAGCGAGGACGGCAGCAATCAGCCCCAGCATTTT
TRBV7-9	many	.	TRBJ1-1	CASTTWTEAFF	TGTGCCAGCACAACTTGGACTGAAGCTTTCTTT
TRBV28	many	.	TRBJ2-3	CASSRTSTDTQYF	TGTGCCAGCAGTAGGACTAGCACAGATACGCAGTATTTT
TRBV27	many	.	TRBJ2-5	CASTNQGTQYF	TGTGCCAGCACCAACCAGGGGACCCAGTACTTC
TRBV20-1	many	TRBD2	TRBJ2-5	CSARVTSGRLGETQYF	TGCAGTGCTAGGGTTACTAGCGGGAGGTTGGGGGAGACCCAGTACTTC
TRBV25-1	many	.	TRBJ2-5	CASSDRRRETQYF	TGTGCCAGCAGTGATAGGAGGCGAGAGACCCAGTACTTC
TRBV7-2	many	.	TRBJ2-3	CASSLRRVGTDTQYF	TGTGCCAGCAGCTTAAGGCGGGTAGGAACAGATACGCAGTATTTT
TRBV20-1	few	.	TRBJ2-1	CSAALGTVDNEQFF	TGCAGTGCTGCGTTGGGTACTGTCGACAATGAGCAGTTCTTC
TRBV20-1	.	.	TRBJ1-3	CSAGPLLKDGHSGNTIYF	TGCAGTGCTGGGCCGCTTCTAAAGGACGGGCACTCTGGAAACACCATATATTTT
TRBV19	.	.	TRBJ2-1	CASTLYNEQFF	TGTGCCAGTACTCTCTACAATGAGCAGTTCTTC
TRBV3-1	many	TRBD1	TRBJ1-2	CASSQLQGGYGYTF	TGTGCCAGCAGCCAACTACAGGGGGGATATGGCTACACCTTC
TRBV28	many	.	TRBJ2-1	CASSYLLSSQFF	TGTGCCAGCAGCTACCTTCTGTCAAGTCAGTTCTTC
TRBV19	many	.	TRBJ1-5	CAARRGNQPQHF	TGTGCCGCCCGGAGGGGGAATCAGCCCCAGCATTTT
TRBV5-1	many	TRBD1	TRBJ1-2	CASSEDRGTGYTF	TGCGCCAGCAGCGAGGACAGGGGAACTGGCTACACCTTC
TRBV28	many	.	TRBJ2-5	CASSLAREDLEETQYF	TGTGCCAGCAGTTTGGCTAGGGAGGACCTCGAAGAGACCCAGTACTTC
TRBV7-2	many	.	TRBJ1-2	CASRLPGKTGYGYTF	TGTGCCAGCAGGCTTCCCGGAAAGACGGGGTATGGCTACACCTTC
TRBV11-2	many	.	TRBJ1-1	CASSLSGPEAFF	TGTGCCAGCAGCTTATCAGGTCCTGAAGCTTTCTTT
TRBV28	many	.	TRBJ1-2	CASRSRGYGYTF	TGTGCCAGCCGAAGTCGGGGCTATGGCTACACCTTC
TRBV11-2	many	.	TRBJ1-2	CASSSLISQTGRGHGYTF	TGTGCCAGCAGCTCTTTAATATCCCAGACGGGACGAGGACATGGCTACACCTTC
TRBV20-1	many	.	TRBJ2-1	CSARDRRQGGNEQFF	TGCAGTGCTAGAGATCGTCGGCAGGGTGGAAATGAGCAGTTCTTC
TRBV7-3	many	.	TRBJ2-3	CASSVSGEVTQYF	TGTGCCAGCAGCGTATCCGGAGAGGTTACGCAGTATTTT
TRBV20-1	many	TRBD1	TRBJ2-4	CSARDRAKNIQYF	TGCAGTGCTAGGGACAGGGCCAAAAACATTCAGTACTTC
TRBV7-9	many	.	TRBJ2-5	CASSPLDRQETQYF	TGTGCCAGCAGCCCCCTGGACAGACAAGAGACCCAGTACTTC
TRBV20-1	.	.	TRBJ1-5	CSALEPSSNQPQHF	TGCAGTGCTCTGGAGCCGAGTAGCAATCAGCCCCAGCATTTT
TRBV7-2	many	.	TRBJ1-4	CASSLRGALHEKLFF	TGTGCCAGCAGCTTGCGGGGGGCTCTGCATGAAAAACTGTTTTTT
TRBV11-2	many	.	TRBJ1-4	CVSSPYSGAELFF	TGTGTCAGCAGCCCCTATTCCGGAGCGGAACTGTTTTTT
TRBV4-1	many	TRBD2	TRBJ2-7	CASSQVAGEVAYEQYF	TGCGCCAGCAGCCAAGTAGCGGGAGAGGTCGCGTACGAGCAGTACTTC
TRBV24-1	many	.	TRBJ2-3	CATGTDVDTQYF	TGTGCCACCGGGACGGATGTAGATACGCAGTATTTT
TRBV5-6	many	.	TRBJ1-5	CASSLGQGHQPQHF	TGTGCCAGCAGCTTGGGCCAAGGACATCAGCCCCAGCATTTT
TRBV5-1	many	.	TRBJ1-1	CASRMATRHTEAFF	TGCGCCAGCAGAATGGCCACTAGGCACACTGAAGCTTTCTTT
TRBV7-6	many	.	TRBJ2-7	CASSFAGYEQYF	TGTGCCAGCAGCTTTGCGGGCTACGAGCAGTACTTC
TRBV5-8	many	.	TRBJ2-3	CASSLVGITDTQYF	TGTGCCAGCAGCTTGGTGGGAATAACAGATACGCAGTATTTT
TRBV3-1	many	.	TRBJ2-5	CASSQRALKETQYF	TGTGCCAGCAGCCAACGGGCCCTTAAAGAGACCCAGTACTTC
TRBV18	many	.	TRBJ1-6	CASSSTPGPNPSPLHF	TGTGCCAGCTCATCAACACCGGGACCCAACCCGTCACCCCTCCACTTT
TRBV7-3	many	TRBD1	TRBJ2-1	CASSKGTGNEQFF	TGTGCCAGCAGCAAAGGGACAGGCAATGAGCAGTTCTTC
TRBV10-3	many	TRBD2	TRBJ2-7	CAISESGGSSYEQYF	TGTGCCATCAGTGAGTCCGGCGGGAGCTCCTACGAGCAGTACTTC
TRBV20-1	many	.	TRBJ2-7	CSAIPEPASYEQYF	TGCAGTGCTATTCCGGAACCGGCCTCCTACGAGCAGTACTTC
TRBV18	.	.	TRBJ2-3	CASSRGRADTQYF	TGTGCCAGCTCACGGGGTCGCGCAGATACGCAGTATTTT
TRBV29-1	many	.	TRBJ1-1	CSVATPQMGNTEAFF	TGCAGCGTTGCAACACCGCAGATGGGGAACACTGAAGCTTTCTTT
TRBV7-8	many	TRBD2	TRBJ2-1	CASSLGLAGSGNEQFF	TGTGCCAGCAGCTTAGGGCTAGCGGGGTCCGGCAATGAGCAGTTCTTC
TRBV5-1	many	TRBD2	TRBJ2-7	CASSGRLAGVRYEQYF	TGCGCCAGCAGCGGACGACTAGCGGGAGTTCGCTACGAGCAGTACTTC
TRBV5-1	many	.	TRBJ2-3	CASSLSPEDTQYF	TGCGCCAGCAGCTTATCTCCCGAGGATACGCAGTATTTT
TRBV6-1	few	.	TRBJ1-3	CASSVDGFSGNTIYF	TGTGCCAGCAGCGTAGACGGATTCTCTGGAAACACCATATATTTT
TRBV5-6	many	TRBD1	TRBJ1-6	CASSGRDRVSPLHF	TGTGCCAGCAGCGGACGGGACAGGGTTTCACCCCTCCACTTT